A selection of T cell receptor beta chains follows, all from one sample in a study of shared clonotypes between healthy human individuals. Generated by immunoSEQ multiplex PCR, the TCRdb table keeps only in-frame clones and is missing some. Among hundreds of thousands of clones listed, approximately 96% were seen once. The sample consisted of naive CD8+ T cells sorted from blood. The source is a woman younger than 45 in good health. CDR3s include the opening cysteine and the closing phenylalanine or tryptophan. Fields, in order: D gene, V gene, J gene, clone size, CDR3 protein, CDR3 DNA. The D gene is left open where the match is weak. Size tells how often a clone was seen (once, few, many) or the class of an expanded clone, and some rows leave it out.

D: NA
V: TRBV6-1
J: TRBJ2-3
size: once
CDR3: CASSELGIGLTDTQYF
DNA: TGTGCCAGCAGTGAATTGGGGATCGGACTGACAGATACGCAGTATTTT

D: TRBD2
V: TRBV9
J: TRBJ2-6
size: NA
CDR3: CASSVEREANVLTF
DNA: TGTGCCAGCAGCGTTGAGCGGGAGGCCAACGTCCTGACTTTC

D: TRBD2
V: TRBV7-9
J: TRBJ2-3
size: NA
CDR3: CASSLLTSSTDTQYF
DNA: TGTGCCAGCAGCTTATTGACTAGCAGCACAGATACGCAGTATTTT

D: NA
V: TRBV7-3
J: TRBJ2-2
size: once
CDR3: CASSPDSLLRAGELFF
DNA: TGTGCCAGCAGCCCGGACTCCCTTTTAAGAGCCGGGGAGCTGTTTTTT

D: NA
V: TRBV28
J: TRBJ2-7
size: NA
CDR3: CASSFADTAYEQYF
DNA: TGTGCCAGCAGTTTCGCGGACACTGCCTACGAGCAGTACTTC

D: NA
V: TRBV15
J: TRBJ2-2
size: NA
CDR3: CATSNSDEKELFF
DNA: TGTGCCACCAGCAACTCCGATGAGAAGGAGCTGTTTTTT

D: TRBD1
V: TRBV30
J: TRBJ1-1
size: few
CDR3: CAWSDHNLQGIAFF
DNA: TGTGCCTGGAGTGACCACAACTTACAGGGGATTGCTTTCTTT

D: NA
V: TRBV28
J: TRBJ1-2
size: NA
CDR3: CASSDPGYGYTF
DNA: TGTGCCAGCAGTGACCCAGGCTATGGCTACACCTTC

D: NA
V: TRBV6-5
J: TRBJ1-2
size: NA
CDR3: CASSYSTAYYGYTF
DNA: TGTGCCAGCAGTTACTCGACAGCTTACTATGGCTACACCTTC

D: TRBD1
V: TRBV19
J: TRBJ1-1
size: NA
CDR3: CASSARTGGRTEAFF
DNA: TGTGCCAGTAGTGCTCGGACAGGGGGGAGGACTGAAGCTTTCTTT

D: NA
V: TRBV25-1
J: TRBJ1-1
size: NA
CDR3: CASRATSNTEAFF
DNA: TGTGCCAGCAGAGCGACTTCGAACACTGAAGCTTTCTTT

D: TRBD1
V: TRBV28
J: TRBJ1-5
size: NA
CDR3: CASSLRGQGNQPQHF
DNA: TGTGCCAGCAGTTTGAGGGGACAGGGAAATCAGCCCCAGCATTTT

D: NA
V: TRBV5-8
J: TRBJ2-7
size: few
CDR3: CASSIMEAYEQYF
DNA: TGTGCCAGCAGCATAATGGAGGCCTACGAGCAGTACTTC

D: TRBD1
V: TRBV6-6
J: TRBJ1-5
size: NA
CDR3: CATTLGGSQPQHF
DNA: TGTGCCACGACCCTAGGGGGCAGCCAGCCCCAGCATTTT

D: TRBD2
V: TRBV5-6
J: TRBJ2-7
size: NA
CDR3: CASSLGLAGDRYEQYF
DNA: TGTGCCAGCAGCTTGGGGCTAGCGGGAGACCGCTACGAGCAGTACTTC

D: TRBD1
V: TRBV19
J: TRBJ1-2
size: NA
CDR3: CASTPTGTGSNYGYTF
DNA: TGTGCCAGTACCCCTACCGGGACAGGGTCTAACTATGGCTACACCTTC

D: TRBD2
V: TRBV5-6
J: TRBJ2-5
size: NA
CDR3: CASSLASGRAQETQYF
DNA: TGTGCCAGCAGCCTAGCTAGCGGGAGGGCCCAGGAGACCCAGTACTTC

D: TRBD1
V: TRBV6-5
J: TRBJ2-1
size: once
CDR3: CASSWGTGGNNEQFF
DNA: TGTGCCAGTAGTTGGGGGACAGGGGGAAACAATGAGCAGTTCTTC

D: NA
V: TRBV5-1
J: TRBJ2-2
size: NA
CDR3: CASSFARGGAGELFF
DNA: TGCGCCAGCAGCTTTGCGAGGGGAGGTGCGGGGGAGCTGTTTTTT

D: NA
V: TRBV10-1
J: TRBJ2-3
size: NA
CDR3: CASSEVAGGLDTQYF
DNA: TGCGCCAGCAGTGAGGTAGCAGGCGGTCTAGATACGCAGTATTTT

D: NA
V: TRBV6-5
J: TRBJ1-2
size: NA
CDR3: CASSTRDYTNYGYTF
DNA: TGTGCCAGCAGCACCCGGGACTATACTAACTATGGCTACACCTTC

D: NA
V: TRBV6-5
J: TRBJ1-2
size: NA
CDR3: CASSQQGHGYTF
DNA: TGTGCCAGCAGTCAACAGGGACACGGCTACACCTTC

D: NA
V: TRBV21-1
J: TRBJ1-5
size: NA
CDR3: CASSTPGGEMHQPQHF
DNA: TGTGCCAGCAGCACCCCAGGCGGGGAAATGCATCAGCCCCAGCATTTT

D: NA
V: TRBV9
J: TRBJ2-3
size: NA
CDR3: CASSVVHQDTQYF
DNA: TGTGCCAGCAGCGTAGTGCATCAAGATACGCAGTATTTT

D: TRBD2
V: TRBV10-3
J: TRBJ2-7
size: NA
CDR3: CAISEGGDLYEQYF
DNA: TGTGCCATCAGTGAGGGGGGGGATCTCTACGAGCAGTACTTC